This is a list of T cell receptor beta chains from one sample in a study of tumor-infiltrating lymphocytes in localized non-small cell lung cancer. Some clones are missing from TCRdb's copy, which holds only in-frame ones; the method was immunoSEQ multiplex PCR. The table has roughly 15,000 clones, around 66% seen once. The sequenced sample was lung tumor tissue. All receptors derive from a human donor with non-small cell lung cancer. Each CDR3 is given with its conserved first and last residue. The order of the fields is V gene, D gene, clone size, J gene, CDR3 protein, CDR3 DNA. D genes are given only for firm matches. Only some rows state a clone size, as once, few, many or a class for expanded clones.

V gene: TRBV5-6
D gene: TRBD2
clone size: -
J gene: TRBJ2-4
CDR3 protein: CASSLRTSGSNAKNIQYF
CDR3 DNA: TGTGCCAGCAGCTTAAGGACTAGCGGGAGCAACGCCAAAAACATTCAGTACTTC

V gene: TRBV30
D gene: TRBD1
clone size: -
J gene: TRBJ2-2
CDR3 protein: CAWSGWTGGHTGELFF
CDR3 DNA: TGTGCCTGGAGTGGGTGGACAGGGGGTCACACCGGGGAGCTGTTTTTT

V gene: TRBV27
D gene: TRBD1
clone size: -
J gene: TRBJ2-1
CDR3 protein: CASSPLGTAHYNEQFF
CDR3 DNA: TGTGCCAGCAGTCCGCTCGGGACAGCACACTACAATGAGCAGTTCTTC

V gene: TRBV19
D gene: -
clone size: few
J gene: TRBJ2-2
CDR3 protein: CASSIGQGGRTGELFF
CDR3 DNA: TGTGCCAGTAGTATAGGGCAGGGTGGTCGCACCGGGGAGCTGTTTTTT

V gene: TRBV19
D gene: -
clone size: -
J gene: TRBJ1-5
CDR3 protein: CASSPFPTPNQPQHF
CDR3 DNA: TGTGCCAGTAGCCCCTTCCCCACACCCAATCAGCCCCAGCATTTT

V gene: TRBV2
D gene: TRBD2
clone size: few
J gene: TRBJ2-7
CDR3 protein: CASSGGGNEQYF
CDR3 DNA: TGTGCCAGCAGCGGGGGGGGGAACGAGCAGTACTTC

V gene: TRBV30
D gene: -
clone size: -
J gene: TRBJ1-4
CDR3 protein: CAWSPLTGRLFF
CDR3 DNA: TGTGCCTGGAGTCCTTTGACGGGCCGACTGTTTTTT

V gene: TRBV11-2
D gene: TRBD1
clone size: -
J gene: TRBJ2-7
CDR3 protein: CASSSASGTGLYF
CDR3 DNA: TGTGCCAGCAGCTCTGCCTCCGGGACAGGGCTGTACTTC

V gene: TRBV30
D gene: -
clone size: -
J gene: TRBJ1-3
CDR3 protein: CAWSEWGIGNTIYF
CDR3 DNA: TGTGCCTGGAGTGAATGGGGGATCGGAAACACCATATATTTT

V gene: TRBV10-1
D gene: -
clone size: medium-sized
J gene: TRBJ2-7
CDR3 protein: CASSESRQSLREQYF
CDR3 DNA: TGCGCCAGCAGTGAGTCTAGACAGTCCTTAAGGGAGCAGTACTTC

V gene: TRBV7-7
D gene: -
clone size: -
J gene: TRBJ2-1
CDR3 protein: CASSIQPGGEQFF
CDR3 DNA: TGTGCTAGCAGTATTCAACCAGGAGGTGAGCAGTTCTTC

V gene: TRBV6-5
D gene: -
clone size: -
J gene: TRBJ1-1
CDR3 protein: CASSHGGGGAFF
CDR3 DNA: TGTGCCAGCAGCCACGGGGGTGGTGGAGCTTTCTTT

V gene: TRBV18
D gene: TRBD1
clone size: -
J gene: TRBJ2-2
CDR3 protein: CASSSTGTGIAGELFF
CDR3 DNA: TGTGCCAGCTCATCCACCGGGACAGGGATAGCCGGGGAGCTGTTTTTT

V gene: TRBV2
D gene: -
clone size: few
J gene: TRBJ1-5
CDR3 protein: CASSEALTLPNQPQHF
CDR3 DNA: TGTGCCAGCAGTGAAGCGCTTACCTTACCCAATCAGCCCCAGCATTTT